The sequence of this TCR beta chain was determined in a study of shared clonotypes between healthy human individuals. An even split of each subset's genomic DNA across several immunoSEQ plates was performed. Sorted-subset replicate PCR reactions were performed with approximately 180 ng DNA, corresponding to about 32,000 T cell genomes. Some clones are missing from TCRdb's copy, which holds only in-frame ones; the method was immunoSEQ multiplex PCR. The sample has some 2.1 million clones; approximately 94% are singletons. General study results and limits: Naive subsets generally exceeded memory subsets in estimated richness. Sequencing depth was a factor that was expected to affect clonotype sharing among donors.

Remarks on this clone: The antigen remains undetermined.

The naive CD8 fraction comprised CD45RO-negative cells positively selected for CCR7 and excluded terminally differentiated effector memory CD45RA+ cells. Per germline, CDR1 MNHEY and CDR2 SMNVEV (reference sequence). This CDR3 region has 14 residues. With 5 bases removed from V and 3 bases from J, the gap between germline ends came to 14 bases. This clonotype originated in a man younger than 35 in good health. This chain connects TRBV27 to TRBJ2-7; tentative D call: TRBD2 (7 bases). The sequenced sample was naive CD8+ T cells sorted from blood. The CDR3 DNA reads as TGTGCCAGCAGTCTCCAGGGGAGGGGCTACGAGCAGTACTTC. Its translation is CASSLQGRGYEQYF.